This T cell receptor beta chain was obtained from a study of metastatic and nonmetastatic thyroid tumors. Turning to the study itself: Repertoires from blood and tumor or nodule tissue of malignant and benign thyroid patients were compared. Study conclusions and caveats: Malignant thyroid tumors reportedly had TCR beta diversity that was significantly higher than in benign nodules, in blood and tumor.

Per the authors' pipeline: It was from CDR3 differences across clinicopathological groups that a distant-metastasis classifier for papillary thyroid cancer was built. TCRdb re-called clones via MiXCR from the PCR reads. The V and J calls reflect TCRdb's pipeline rather than the authors' work. The sample carries 6,000 to 8,500 clones, 3% to 4% recorded once. No treatment of any kind had been given to any patient before thyroid surgery. This CDR3 comprises 16 residues. Germline V gene sequence: CDR1 SGHDN, CDR2 FVKESK. With V trimmed by 1 base and J by 0 bases, 6 bases remained unmatched. This clone was observed many times. The antigen is undetermined.

The clonotype originates from a female donor with papillary thyroid cancer or a benign thyroid nodule (not recorded which). Some clones in this sample may be carry-over from other donors' samples. J is TRBJ2-7 and V is TRBV14; 7 bases match TRBD1. Sample: tumor tissue. CDR3 loop: CASSQGGRGSSYEQYF. CDR3 bases: TGTGCCAGCAGCCAAGGAGGCAGGGGGAGCTCCTACGAGCAGTACTTC.